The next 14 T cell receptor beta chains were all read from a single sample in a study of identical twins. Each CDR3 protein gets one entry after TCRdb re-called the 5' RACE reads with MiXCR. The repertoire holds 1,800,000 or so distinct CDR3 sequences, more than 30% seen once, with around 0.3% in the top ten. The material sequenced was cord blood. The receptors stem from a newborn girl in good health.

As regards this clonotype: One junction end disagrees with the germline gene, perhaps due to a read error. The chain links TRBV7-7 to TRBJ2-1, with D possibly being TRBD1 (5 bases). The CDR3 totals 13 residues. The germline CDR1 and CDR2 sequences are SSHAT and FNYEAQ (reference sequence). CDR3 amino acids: CASSRIGAGKQFF. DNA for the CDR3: TGTGCTAGCAGCCGGATAGGGGCAGGGAAGCAGTTCTTC.

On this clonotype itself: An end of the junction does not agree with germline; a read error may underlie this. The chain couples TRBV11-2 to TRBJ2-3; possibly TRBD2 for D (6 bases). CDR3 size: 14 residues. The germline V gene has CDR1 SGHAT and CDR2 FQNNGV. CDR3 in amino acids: CASRWGLSIDTQYF. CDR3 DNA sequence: TGTGCCAGCAGGTGGGGACTGAGCATAGATACGCAGTATTTT.

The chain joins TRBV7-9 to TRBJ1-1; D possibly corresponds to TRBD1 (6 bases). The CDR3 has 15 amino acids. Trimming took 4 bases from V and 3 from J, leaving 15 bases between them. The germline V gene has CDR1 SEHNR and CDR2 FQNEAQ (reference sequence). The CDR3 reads CASSSGRGGYTEAFF. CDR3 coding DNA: TGTGCCAGCAGCTCAGGGAGAGGGGGATACACTGAAGCTTTCTTT.

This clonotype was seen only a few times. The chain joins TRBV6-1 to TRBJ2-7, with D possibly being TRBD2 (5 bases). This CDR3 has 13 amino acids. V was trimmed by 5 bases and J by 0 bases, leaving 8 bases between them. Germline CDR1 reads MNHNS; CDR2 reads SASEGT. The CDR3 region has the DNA TGTGCCAGCAGTAACGGGATCTCCTACGAGCAGTACTTC. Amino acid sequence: CASSNGISYEQYF.

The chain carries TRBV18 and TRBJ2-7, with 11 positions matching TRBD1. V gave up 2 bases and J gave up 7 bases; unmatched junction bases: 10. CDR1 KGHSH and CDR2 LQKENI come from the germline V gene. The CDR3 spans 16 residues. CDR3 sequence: CASSPETGQGVEEQYF. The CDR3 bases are TGTGCCAGCTCACCAGAAACGGGACAGGGGGTGGAGGAGCAGTACTTC.

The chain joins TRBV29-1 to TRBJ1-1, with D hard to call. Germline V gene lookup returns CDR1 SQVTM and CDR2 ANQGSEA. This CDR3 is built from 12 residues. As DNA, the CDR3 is TGCACCTCCCGACGGTTGAACACTGAAGCTTTCTTT. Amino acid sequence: CTSRRLNTEAFF.

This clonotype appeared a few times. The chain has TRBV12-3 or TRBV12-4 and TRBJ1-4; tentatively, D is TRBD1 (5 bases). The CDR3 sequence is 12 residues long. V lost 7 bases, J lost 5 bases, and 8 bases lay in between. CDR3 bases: TGTGCCAGCACCGCAGGGAATGAAAAACTGTTTTTT. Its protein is CASTAGNEKLFF.

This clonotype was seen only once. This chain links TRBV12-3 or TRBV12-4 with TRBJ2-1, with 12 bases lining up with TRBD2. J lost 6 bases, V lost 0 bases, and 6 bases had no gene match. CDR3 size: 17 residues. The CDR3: CASSLARLAGAINEQFF. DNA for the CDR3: TGTGCCAGCAGTTTAGCCCGACTAGCGGGGGCCATCAATGAGCAGTTCTTC.

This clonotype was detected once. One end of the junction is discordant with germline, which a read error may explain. CDR3 nucleotide sequence: TGTGCCAGCTCACGGGGACACAATCAGCCCCAGAATTTT. Its protein is CASSRGHNQPQNF. The chain combines TRBV18 with TRBJ1-5; D might be TRBD1 (6 bases). Germline V gives CDR1 KGHSH, CDR2 LQKENI. This CDR3 spans 13 amino acids. The full variable domain, its missing parts supplied by reference TRBV18 and TRBJ1-5, is NAGVMQNPRHLVRRRGQEARLRCSPMKGHSHVYWYRQLPEEGLKFMVYLQKENIIDESGMPKERFSAEFPKEGPSILRIQQVVRGDSAAYFCASSRGHNQPQNFGDGTRLSIL.

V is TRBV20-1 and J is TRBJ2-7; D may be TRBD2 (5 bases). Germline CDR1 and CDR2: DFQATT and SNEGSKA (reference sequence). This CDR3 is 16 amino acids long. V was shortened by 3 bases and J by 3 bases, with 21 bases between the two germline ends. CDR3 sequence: CSARPPLVVGIYEQYF. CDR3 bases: TGCAGTGCTAGGCCCCCACTAGTAGTGGGGATCTACGAGCAGTACTTC.

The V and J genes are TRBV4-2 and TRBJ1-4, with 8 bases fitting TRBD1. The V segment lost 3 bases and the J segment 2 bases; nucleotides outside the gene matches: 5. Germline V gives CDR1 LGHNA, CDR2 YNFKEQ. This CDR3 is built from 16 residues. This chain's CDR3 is CASSHGRTGTNEKLFF. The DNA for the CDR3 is TGTGCCAGCAGCCATGGGAGGACAGGGACTAATGAAAAACTGTTTTTT.

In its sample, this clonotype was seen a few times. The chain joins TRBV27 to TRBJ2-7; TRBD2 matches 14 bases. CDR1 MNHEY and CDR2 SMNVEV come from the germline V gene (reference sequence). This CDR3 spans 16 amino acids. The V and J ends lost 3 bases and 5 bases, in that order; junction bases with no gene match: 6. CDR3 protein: CASSFRTSGRPDEQYF. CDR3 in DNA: TGTGCCAGCAGTTTTAGGACTAGCGGGAGGCCGGACGAGCAGTACTTC.

This chain's CDR3 is CSARDRRGRLANEKLFF. The CDR3 DNA reads as TGCAGTGCTAGAGACCGCAGGGGGCGCTTAGCTAATGAAAAACTGTTTTTT. The chain is built from TRBV20-1 and TRBJ1-4, with 8 bases matching TRBD1. CDR3 length: 17 residues. From germline, CDR1 is DFQATT and CDR2 SNEGSKA (reference sequence). Trimming at V came to 0 bases and at J to 3 bases, leaving 9 bases not matched to a gene.

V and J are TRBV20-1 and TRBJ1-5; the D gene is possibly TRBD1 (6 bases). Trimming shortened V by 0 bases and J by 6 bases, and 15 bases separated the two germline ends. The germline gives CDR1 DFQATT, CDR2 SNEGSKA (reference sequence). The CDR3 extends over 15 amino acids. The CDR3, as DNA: TGCAGTGCTAGAGAGGAGACAGAGGGGGTTCAGCCCCAGCATTTT. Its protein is CSAREETEGVQPQHF.